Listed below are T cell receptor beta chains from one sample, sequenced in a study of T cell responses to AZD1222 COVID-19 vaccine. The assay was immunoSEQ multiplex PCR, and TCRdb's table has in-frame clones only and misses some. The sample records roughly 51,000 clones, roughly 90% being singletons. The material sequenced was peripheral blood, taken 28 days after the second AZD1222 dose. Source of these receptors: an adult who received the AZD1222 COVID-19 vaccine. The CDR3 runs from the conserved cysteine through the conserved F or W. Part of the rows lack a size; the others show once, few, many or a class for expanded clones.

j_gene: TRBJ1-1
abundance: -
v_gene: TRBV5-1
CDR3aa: CASSLARDTEAFF

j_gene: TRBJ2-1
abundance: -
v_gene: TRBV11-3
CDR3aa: CASSSRTSGSSYNEQFF

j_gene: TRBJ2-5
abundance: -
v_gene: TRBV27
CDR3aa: CASSLSGRLSQETQYF

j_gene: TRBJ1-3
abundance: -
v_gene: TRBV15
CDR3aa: CATSPGQGSSGNTIYF

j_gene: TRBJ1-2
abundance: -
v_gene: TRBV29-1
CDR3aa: CSARTGDGYTF

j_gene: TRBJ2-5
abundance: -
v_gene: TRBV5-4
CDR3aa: CASSLGRGRETQYF

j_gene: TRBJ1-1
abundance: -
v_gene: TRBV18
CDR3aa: CASSPLTGSNTEAFF

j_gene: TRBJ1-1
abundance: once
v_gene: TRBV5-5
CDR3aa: CASSPGHLTGSNTEAFF

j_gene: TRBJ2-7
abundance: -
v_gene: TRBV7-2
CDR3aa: CASSLSGPSEQYF

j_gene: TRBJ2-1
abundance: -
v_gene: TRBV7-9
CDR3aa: CAQEGQGYNEQFF

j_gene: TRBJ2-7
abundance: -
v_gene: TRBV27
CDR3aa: CASSYQREGVEQYF

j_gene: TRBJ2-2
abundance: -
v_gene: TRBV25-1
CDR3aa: CASSAGQGRETGELFF

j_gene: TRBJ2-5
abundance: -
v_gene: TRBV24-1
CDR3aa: CATSDLVGGLQETQYF

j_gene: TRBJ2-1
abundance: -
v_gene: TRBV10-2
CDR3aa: CASSRAYNEQFF

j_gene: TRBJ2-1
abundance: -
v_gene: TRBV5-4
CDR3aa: CASSVTSGSTGEQFF

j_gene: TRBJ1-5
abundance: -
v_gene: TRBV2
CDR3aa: CASSGDRGSVRNQPQHF

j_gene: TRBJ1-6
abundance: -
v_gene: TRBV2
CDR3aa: CASSSPGLIF

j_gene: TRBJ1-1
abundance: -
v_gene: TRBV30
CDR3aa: CAWSFGTGNTEAFF

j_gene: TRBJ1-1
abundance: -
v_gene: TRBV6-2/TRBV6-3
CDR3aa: CASSYSGQGTEAFF

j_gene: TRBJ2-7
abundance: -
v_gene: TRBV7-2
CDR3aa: CASSTPLAGNYEQYF

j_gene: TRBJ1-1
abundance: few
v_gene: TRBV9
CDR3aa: CASSANRGHTEAFF

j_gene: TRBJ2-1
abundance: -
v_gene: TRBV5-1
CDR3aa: CASSPTGTGEQFF

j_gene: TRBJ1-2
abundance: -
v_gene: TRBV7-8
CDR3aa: CASSLTAPYGYTF

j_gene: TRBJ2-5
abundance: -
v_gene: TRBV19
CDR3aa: CASSIDFEDQETQYF

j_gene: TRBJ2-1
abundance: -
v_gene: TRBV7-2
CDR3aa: CASSLERAGHNEQFF

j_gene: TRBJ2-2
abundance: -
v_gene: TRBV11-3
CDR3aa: CASSLDRLAGGNTGELFF

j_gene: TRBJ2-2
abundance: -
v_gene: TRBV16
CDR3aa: CASSQSVDWTGELFF

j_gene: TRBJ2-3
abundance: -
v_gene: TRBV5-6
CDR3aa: CASSLVREYSDTQYF

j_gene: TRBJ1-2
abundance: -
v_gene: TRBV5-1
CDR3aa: CASSPGGRYGYTF

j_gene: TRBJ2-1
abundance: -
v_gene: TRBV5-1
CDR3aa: CASSWDRAYNEQFF

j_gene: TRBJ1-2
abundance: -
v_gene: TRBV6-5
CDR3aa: CASSYRGGDGYTF

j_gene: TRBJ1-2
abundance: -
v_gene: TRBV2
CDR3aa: CASSEAWNSLYGYTF

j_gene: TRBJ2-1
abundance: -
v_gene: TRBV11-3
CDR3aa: CASSWGLRRALYNEQFF

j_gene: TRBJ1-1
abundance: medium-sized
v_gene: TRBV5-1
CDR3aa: CASSSQVNTEAFF

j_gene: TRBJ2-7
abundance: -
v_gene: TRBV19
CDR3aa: CASSNQRSPPGEQYF

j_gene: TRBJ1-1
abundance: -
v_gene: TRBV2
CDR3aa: CASSVDRGPYSEAFF

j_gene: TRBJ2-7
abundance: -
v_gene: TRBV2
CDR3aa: CASSGTSYSEQYF

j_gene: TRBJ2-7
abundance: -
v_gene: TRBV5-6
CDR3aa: CASSFTSRPSYEQYF

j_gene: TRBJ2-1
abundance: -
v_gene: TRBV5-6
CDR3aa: CASSLGPSGYNEQFF

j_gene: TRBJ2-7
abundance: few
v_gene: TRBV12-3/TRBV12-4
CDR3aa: CASSLVAAYEQYF

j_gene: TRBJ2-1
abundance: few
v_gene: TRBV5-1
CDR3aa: CASSSGEGYNEQFF

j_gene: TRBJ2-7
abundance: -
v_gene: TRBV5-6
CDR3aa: CASSYGQGLPEQYF

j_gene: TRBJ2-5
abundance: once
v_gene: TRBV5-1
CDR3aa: CASSGSGLAASLRREETQYF

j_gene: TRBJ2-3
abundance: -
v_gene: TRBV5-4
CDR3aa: CASSLGGRAGTDTQYF

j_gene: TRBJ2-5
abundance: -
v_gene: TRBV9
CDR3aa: CASSAAPDSQETQYF

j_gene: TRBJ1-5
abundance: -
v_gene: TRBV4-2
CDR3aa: CASSQDPTEYSNQPQHF

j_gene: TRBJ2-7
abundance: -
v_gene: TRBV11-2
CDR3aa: CASSFRDRGQDEQYF

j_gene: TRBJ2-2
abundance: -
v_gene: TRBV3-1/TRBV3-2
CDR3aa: CASSQPRPTGELFF

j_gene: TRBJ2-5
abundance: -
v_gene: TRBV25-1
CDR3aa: CASSALGPQETQYF